This T cell receptor beta chain was profiled in a study of cytomegalovirus exposure and HLA in healthy donors. Concerning this clone: The antigen remains unidentified.

With 60 Vbeta and 13 Jbeta primers, the PCR was carried out. Generated by immunoSEQ multiplex PCR, the TCRdb table keeps only in-frame clones and is missing some. The sample contains about 190,000 clones, more than 70% of which appear only once. General study findings and limits: Sequencing depth across donors, presence/absence analyses assumed, was roughly uniform.

What was sequenced was PBMCs. This sequence was found in a man younger than 45 in good health and CMV-seropositive.

CDR3 in amino acids: CASTEQGGEKLFF. The CDR3 bases are TGCGCCAGCACGGAGCAGGGGGGCGAAAAACTGTTTTTT. V and J are TRBV10-2 and TRBJ1-4; 7 positions agree with TRBD1. J lost 8 bases, V lost 7 bases, and 7 bases had no gene match. The germline V gene has CDR1 WSHSY and CDR2 SAAADI. CDR3 length: 13 residues.